This entry is about one TCR beta chain. CDR3 length: 14 amino acids. The germline gives CDR1 KGHSH, CDR2 LQKENI. The germline V and J ends were trimmed by 3 bases and 2 bases, with 11 bases remaining between them. Original processing methods: Nucleated cell counts were estimated from reference gene primer amplification. The table came from immunoSEQ multiplex PCR; TCRdb's copy has only in-frame clones and leaves some out. The DNA was the basis for D and trimming; V, J and clone size are from that table. The profile covers about 150,000 clones, with about nine tenths appearing a single time and around 4.5% taken by the ten largest. The sample originates from a study of blood T cell repertoires in COVID-19. Study information: T cells, B-cell-depleted T cells, or PBMCs supplied cDNA or gDNA.

Material for sequencing was PBMCs or T cells enriched from blood (not recorded which). The chain has TRBV18 and TRBJ2-7; TRBD1 might be the D (5 bases). This clonotype was sampled from a man in his fifties who had recovered from COVID-19. CDR3 sequence: CASSPWPGTYEQYV. The CDR3 DNA reads as TGTGCCAGCTCACCGTGGCCAGGGACCTACGAGCAGTACGTC.